These 32 T cell receptor beta chains were sequenced from one sample in a study of Graves' ophthalmopathy and Graves' hyperthyroidism. Amplification of the TCR beta CDR3 regions used RNA transcripts (as template). The workflow started with a first-round RT-PCR run with HTBI primers and then moved on to a second-round multiplex PCR. Using its own MiXCR run on the multiplex PCR reads, TCRdb lists one record per CDR3 protein. The sample comprises hundreds of thousands of distinct CDR3 sequences, roughly 21% of which are singletons, and roughly 44% rests with the top ten. Sequenced input: peripheral blood. These receptors were collected from a woman in her 50s with Graves' ophthalmopathy.

This clonotype was observed a few times. The chain recombines TRBV5-1 with TRBJ2-2, with 9 positions matching TRBD1. The CDR3 contains 15 residues. V shed 5 bases and J 4 bases; nucleotides not matched to a gene: 6. Germline V gives CDR1 SGHRS, CDR2 YFSETQ. The CDR3 sequence: CASSSGTGRTGELFF. As DNA, the CDR3 is TGCGCCAGCAGTTCCGGGACAGGGCGCACCGGGGAGCTGTTTTTT.

In this sample, this clonotype turned up many times. The chain uses TRBV6-5 and TRBJ2-7; weak D call: TRBD1 (6 bases). The CDR3 is 15 amino acids. The germline gives CDR1 MNHEY, CDR2 SVGAGI. Between the trimmed V and J ends, which lost 0 bases and 3 bases, there was a span of 12 bases. The CDR3 loop is CASSYSGQTLYEQYF. CDR3 sequence (DNA): TGTGCCAGCAGTTACTCCGGACAGACACTCTACGAGCAGTACTTC.

The sample holds many counts of this clonotype. The genes are TRBV6-2 or TRBV6-3 and TRBJ1-2; no clear D. Germline CDR1 and CDR2: MNHEY and SVGEGT. The CDR3 contains 12 residues. Trimming left V 8 bases short and J 7 bases short, with 14 bases between. In DNA form, the CDR3 reads TGTGCCAGCGTCAGCGACGAGGCTGGCTACACCTTC. Protein product: CASVSDEAGYTF.

This clonotype came up many times. The chain couples TRBV20-1 to TRBJ2-7, with D perhaps assigned TRBD1 or TRBD2 (5 bases each). Germline CDR1 and CDR2: DFQATT and SNEGSKA (reference sequence). With 2 bases removed from V and 4 bases from J, the gap between germline ends came to 12 bases. This CDR3 is 13 amino acids long. This CDR3 is CSARSGAAYEQYF. The CDR3 region has the DNA TGCAGTGCTAGATCCGGGGCCGCGTACGAGCAGTACTTC.

This chain uses TRBV6-1 with TRBJ1-6; the D is unclear. CDR3 length: 16 residues. V dropped 7 bases and J dropped 10 bases, with 23 bases sitting between them. Germline V gene sequence: CDR1 MNHNS, CDR2 SASEGT. The CDR3 is CASNPQPQAPPSPLHF. The CDR3 region has the DNA TGTGCCAGCAATCCCCAGCCTCAAGCACCGCCATCACCCCTCCACTTT.

At least ten counts were recorded for this clonotype. This chain links TRBV6-1 with TRBJ1-1; a possible D gene is TRBD1 (6 bases). Trimming shortened V by 5 bases and J by 3 bases, and 13 bases separated the two germline ends. The germline V gene encodes CDR1 MNHNS and CDR2 SASEGT. The CDR3 contains 14 residues. The CDR3 is CASSQTTGHTEAFF. CDR3 coding DNA: TGTGCCAGCAGTCAAACGACAGGACACACTGAAGCTTTCTTT.

The rearrangement joins TRBV30 to TRBJ2-5; TRBD2 is a possible D gene (5 bases). The germline V and J ends were trimmed by 2 bases and 4 bases, with 11 bases remaining between them. The CDR3 length is 13 residues. The V gene's germline CDR1 is GTSNPN and CDR2 SVGIG (reference sequence). As DNA, the CDR3 is TGTGCCTGGAGTTCAATGGCGGGAGAGACCCAGTACTTC. This sequence encodes CAWSSMAGETQYF.

The table lists this clonotype with many counts. This sequence joins TRBV20-1 and TRBJ2-7; D gene unclear. The length of the CDR3 is 12 residues. Trimming took off 3 bases at V and 7 bases at J, with 13 bases between the two ends. Germline V CDR1 and CDR2: DFQATT, SNEGSKA (reference sequence). The CDR3 loop is CSARSGQEEQYF. In DNA, the CDR3 is TGCAGTGCTAGGTCCGGTCAGGAGGAGCAGTACTTC.

This clonotype has at least ten counts. This chain links TRBV28 with TRBJ2-7, with D perhaps matching TRBD1 (8 bases). This CDR3 has 14 amino acids. CDR1 is MDHEN and CDR2 is SYDVKM in the germline V gene. Between the trimmed V and J ends, which lost 6 bases and 4 bases, there was a span of 16 bases. CDR3 region: CASRQGGAAYEQYF. DNA of the CDR3: TGTGCCAGCAGACAGGGGGGGGCCGCGTACGAGCAGTACTTC.

The sample holds many counts of this clonotype. The chain joins TRBV6-4 to TRBJ1-6; a weak D match, TRBD1 (5 bases). V shed 4 bases and J shed 8 bases, with 15 bases lying between them. The CDR3 contains 15 residues. Per the germline V gene, CDR1 is MRHNA and CDR2 is SNTAGT. This chain's CDR3 is CASSADRDPYSPLHF. CDR3 nucleotide sequence: TGTGCCAGCAGTGCCGATCGGGACCCTTATTCACCCCTCCACTTT.

The chain recombines TRBV5-1 with TRBJ1-6; no definite D call. The V gene's germline CDR1 is SGHRS and CDR2 YFSETQ. V was shortened by 4 bases and J by 7 bases, with 12 bases between the two germline ends. This CDR3 is 14 amino acids long. The CDR3 spells CASSRTGGNSPLHF. CDR3 DNA sequence: TGCGCCAGCAGCCGGACGGGAGGGAATTCACCCCTCCACTTT.

In its sample, this clonotype was seen many times. The J gene is TRBJ1-2, the V gene TRBV7-2; no firm D call. Germline V gives CDR1 SGHTA, CDR2 FQGNSA. CDR3 size: 11 residues. The ends were cut back, 2 bases at V and 2 bases at J, with 0 bases in the middle. This CDR3 is CASSLNYGYTF. The DNA for the CDR3 is TGTGCCAGCAGCTTAAACTATGGCTACACCTTC.

This clonotype was picked up many times. The chain employs TRBV30 and TRBJ1-2; D uncertain. V dropped 8 bases and J dropped 4 bases, with 14 bases sitting between them. The CDR3 totals 12 residues. Germline V CDR1 and CDR2: GTSNPN, SVGIG (reference sequence). CDR3 protein: CAGGRGFYGYTF. The DNA for the CDR3 is TGTGCCGGAGGCCGGGGTTTCTATGGCTACACCTTC.

Ten or more counts support this clonotype. This chain connects TRBV12-3 or TRBV12-4 to TRBJ1-5; D gene ambiguous. V was shortened by 1 base and J by 3 bases, with 10 bases between the two germline ends. The CDR3 covers 15 residues. CDR3 bases: TGTGCCAGCAGTTTAGGTTGGCACTACAATCAGCCCCAGCATTTT. This translates into CASSLGWHYNQPQHF.

This clonotype was counted many times. The chain couples TRBV20-1 to TRBJ2-7; D is undetermined. This CDR3 contains 12 residues. CDR1 is DFQATT, CDR2 SNEGSKA, per germline (reference sequence). Trimming pared 0 bases from V and 6 bases from J, leaving 9 bases between. The CDR3 DNA follows: TGCAGTGCTAGAGATATAGGGCCCGAGCAGTACTTC. It specifies CSARDIGPEQYF.

This clonotype was observed at least ten times. The chain carries TRBV7-9 and TRBJ1-2, with unresolved D. Germline lookup yields CDR1 SEHNR and CDR2 FQNEAQ (reference sequence). The CDR3 spans 14 residues. V lost 2 bases and J lost 7, with 14 bases in between. In DNA, the CDR3 is TGTGCCAGCAGCTTACGAACTGGGAGAACTGGCTACACCTTC. It translates to CASSLRTGRTGYTF. The full variable domain, completed using reference TRBV7-9 and TRBJ1-2, is DTGVSQNPRHKITKRGQNVTFRCDPISEHNRLYWYRQTLGQGPEFLTYFQNEAQLEKSRLLSDRFSAERPKGSFSTLEIQRTEQGDSAMYLCASSLRTGRTGYTFGSGTRLTVV.

This clonotype appeared many times. The gene calls are TRBV7-9 and TRBJ2-2; D call uncertain. CDR1 is SEHNR, CDR2 FQNEAQ, per germline (reference sequence). CDR3 length: 11 residues. V was clipped by 8 bases and J by 6 bases, with 7 bases between them. DNA of the CDR3: TGTGCCAGCGGCTACGCCGGGGAGCTGTTTTTT. This sequence encodes CASGYAGELFF.

This clonotype was seen a single time. The chain joins TRBV15 to TRBJ2-5; 11 nucleotides line up with TRBD2. Per the germline V gene, CDR1 is LNHNV and CDR2 is YYDKDF (reference sequence). The CDR3 consists of 16 residues. V shed 1 base, J shed 4 bases, and the junction held 5 bases outside the gene matches. The CDR3: CATSRVGLAGGETQYF. In nucleotides, the CDR3 is TGTGCCACCAGCAGAGTAGGTCTAGCGGGAGGAGAGACCCAGTACTTC.

This clonotype was counted ten times or more. The chain has TRBV5-1 and TRBJ1-6, with no clear D. Deletions cut 4 bases from V and 7 bases from J, with 12 bases between. The CDR3 has 14 residues. Per germline, CDR1 SGHRS and CDR2 YFSETQ. The CDR3 nucleotides read TGCGCCAGCAGCCTCCCCCTGATAAATTCACCCCTCCACTTT. Its protein is CASSLPLINSPLHF.

This clonotype was counted many times. A junction end diverges from the germline sequence, so it may reflect a read error. CDR3 in amino acids: CASSLGQGVLEQYF. The CDR3 coding sequence is TGTGCCAGCAGCTTAGGACAGGGAGTTCTCGAGCAGTACTTC. V gene TRBV12-3 or TRBV12-4 combines with J gene TRBJ2-7; 8 bases agree with TRBD1. This CDR3 is 14 amino acids long.

Many counts were recorded for this clonotype. J is TRBJ2-5 and V is TRBV5-5, with 11 bases fitting TRBD1. The CDR3 covers 16 residues. The germline V gene has CDR1 SGHKS and CDR2 YYEKEE (reference sequence). The V and J ends lost 4 bases and 1 base, in that order; junction bases with no gene match: 6. The CDR3 spells CASSRGQGATQETQYF. The DNA of the CDR3 is TGTGCCAGCAGCAGAGGACAGGGGGCTACCCAAGAGACCCAGTACTTC.

The chain carries TRBV7-2 and TRBJ2-5; 9 bases agree with TRBD1. V dropped 2 bases and J dropped 5; count of bases not matched to a gene: 3. From germline, CDR1 is SGHTA and CDR2 FQGNSA. CDR3 length equals 14 residues. The CDR3 DNA sequence: TGTGCCAGCAGCTTATGGGACAGGGTGGAGACCCAGTACTTC. It translates to CASSLWDRVETQYF.

The genes are TRBV7-8 and TRBJ2-2; possibly TRBD2 for D (6 bases). The V end lost 1 base, the J end lost 4 bases, and 10 bases lay between the germline ends. Germline V CDR1 and CDR2: SGHVS, FQNEAQ. The CDR3 has 15 residues. CDR3 residues: CASSLVGGRTGELFF. The CDR3 nucleotides read TGTGCCAGCAGCTTAGTGGGAGGCCGCACCGGGGAGCTGTTTTTT.

This clonotype has at least ten counts. The gene calls are TRBV29-1 and TRBJ2-7, with 8 bases identical to TRBD2. The CDR3 covers 13 residues. CDR1 SQVTM and CDR2 ANQGSEA come from the germline V gene. J lost 2 bases, V lost 2 bases, and 2 bases had no gene match. The CDR3 DNA follows: TGCAGCGTTGAACTAGCGGGCGCCTACGAGCAGTACTTC. Residues: CSVELAGAYEQYF.

In its sample, this clonotype was seen many times. The V call is TRBV12-3 or TRBV12-4, the J call TRBJ2-7; TRBD2 agrees at 14 bases. This CDR3 has 14 amino acids. V lost 7 bases, J lost 4 bases, and 3 bases stayed unmatched. In DNA, the CDR3 is TGTGCCAGCACCTGGACTAGCGGGAGGTACGAGCAGTACTTC. Translation: CASTWTSGRYEQYF.

This clonotype showed up just a few times. This rearrangement joins TRBV24-1 to TRBJ1-1, with 12 bases that match TRBD1. The CDR3 length is 16 residues. The trim removed 3 bases at V and 2 bases at J, leaving 3 bases unmatched. Per germline, CDR1 KGHDR and CDR2 SFDVKD. The CDR3, as DNA: TGTGCCACCAGTGATCCGGGACAGGGGGCAAACACTGAAGCTTTCTTT. Its translation: CATSDPGQGANTEAFF.

This sequence joins TRBV27 and TRBJ2-2, with 12 nucleotides matching TRBD1. In germline, CDR1 is MNHEY, CDR2 SMNVEV (reference sequence). The CDR3 consists of 17 residues. The trim removed 5 bases at V and 4 bases at J, leaving 8 bases unmatched. The CDR3 protein is CASSPWDRGRVTGELFF. CDR3 bases: TGTGCCAGCAGTCCGTGGGACAGGGGGCGTGTCACCGGGGAGCTGTTTTTT.

In this sample, this clonotype turned up a few times. J is TRBJ2-2 and V is TRBV19; D may be TRBD1 (6 bases). Trimming stripped 3 bases from V and 2 bases from J, with 13 bases between. Per the germline V gene, CDR1 is LNHDA and CDR2 is SQIVND (reference sequence). CDR3 length: 16 amino acids. For the CDR3, the DNA is TGTGCCAGTAGTATGTGGGACACCCTTAACACCGGGGAGCTGTTTTTT. It yields the protein CASSMWDTLNTGELFF.

This clonotype came up once. The rearrangement links TRBV25-1 to TRBJ1-3; TRBD1 might be the D (5 bases). This CDR3 has 15 residues. Looked up from germline, CDR1 is MGHDK and CDR2 is SYGVNS. Trimming cost V 1 base and J 4 bases, with 11 bases left between them. DNA of the CDR3: TGTGCCAGCAGTGAATTGGGGACGCTGGGAAACACCATATATTTT. Translation: CASSELGTLGNTIYF.

This clonotype was detected many times. This chain links TRBV10-3 with TRBJ1-3, with D hard to call. Germline CDR1 ENHRY, CDR2 SYGVKD. CDR3 length: 13 residues. Trimming shortened V by 7 bases and J by 2 bases, and 9 bases separated the two germline ends. The chain's CDR3 is CAINPGTGNTIYF. The CDR3 DNA reads as TGTGCCATCAATCCGGGGACTGGAAACACCATATATTTT.

This clonotype was seen repeatedly, ten times or more. The chain combines TRBV5-5 with TRBJ1-1; D is unresolved. The CDR3 consists of 14 residues. Per the germline V gene, CDR1 is SGHKS and CDR2 is YYEKEE (reference sequence). The V end was cut by 2 bases, the J end by 1 base, with 9 bases between. This CDR3 reads CASSLTEWNTEAFF. Written as DNA, the CDR3 is TGTGCCAGCAGCTTAACGGAGTGGAACACTGAAGCTTTCTTT. The full variable domain, rest sourced from reference TRBV5-5 and TRBJ1-1, is DAGVTQSPTHLIKTRGQQVTLRCSPISGHKSVSWYQQVLGQGPQFIFQYYEKEERGRGNFPDRFSARQFPNYSSELNVNALLLGDSALYLCASSLTEWNTEAFFGQGTRLTVV.

This clonotype turned up a few times. The chain links TRBV30 to TRBJ2-7; weak D call: TRBD1 (6 bases). The CDR3 length is 15 residues. Trimming took off 5 bases at V and 1 base at J, with 18 bases between the two ends. Germline CDR1 reads GTSNPN; CDR2 reads SVGIG (reference sequence). CDR3 sequence reads: CAWGQRTAGSYEQYF. CDR3 nucleotide sequence: TGTGCCTGGGGTCAGAGGACAGCAGGTTCCTACGAGCAGTACTTC.